This passage covers 21 T cell receptor beta chains from one sample sequenced in a study of response to subunit inactivated influenza vaccine (dated by TCRdb to between 2017 and 2018). Library generation was performed with RT-PCR. Instrument on record: Illumina HiSeq 2500. TCRdb took the public reads, trimmed them with fastp at Q25, ran MiXCR for clone calling and kept in-frame beta chains. Entries that share a CDR3 protein sequence are merged under the most common genes and DNA. Here the sample has just under 250,000 distinct CDR3 sequences; approximately 12% occur a single time. Approximately 7.8% of the sample goes to the ten largest clones. The sequencing used non-naive T cells sorted from PBMCs, collected less than 15 days before vaccination. Read against the paper, the sample's cell subset or site label means: memory T cell fraction. Receptors were obtained from a man aged 50-59 years who received an inactivated influenza vaccine. Donor details come from another sample of the same person, matched by shared clones.

This clonotype was counted at least ten times. V usage is TRBV7-9 and J usage is TRBJ2-3; D remains unclear. The CDR3 covers 12 residues. Trimming left V 4 bases short and J 6 bases short, with 8 bases between. The V gene's germline CDR1 is SEHNR and CDR2 FQNEAQ (reference sequence). The CDR3 DNA sequence: TGTGCCAGCAGCTACCACTCTGATACGCAGTATTTT. Translation: CASSYHSDTQYF.

The genes are TRBV3-1 and TRBJ2-1, with 11 bases matching TRBD2. This CDR3 spans 15 amino acids. The ends lost 6 bases at V and 8 bases at J; junction bases unmatched: 9. Germline-derived CDR1 and CDR2 are LGHDT and YNNKEL (reference sequence). The CDR3 region is CASSPTSGGYDEQFF. The DNA for the CDR3 is TGTGCCAGCAGTCCCACTAGCGGGGGTTACGATGAGCAGTTCTTC.

V is TRBV11-3 and J is TRBJ2-1, with D perhaps matching TRBD1 or TRBD2 (5 bases each). There are 15 residues in the CDR3. With 4 bases removed from V and 4 bases from J, the gap between germline ends came to 14 bases. The germline V gene encodes CDR1 SGHNT and CDR2 YENEEA. The CDR3 region is CASSSARGGYNEQFF. In nucleotides, the CDR3 is TGTGCCAGCAGCTCCGCTCGGGGCGGGTACAATGAGCAGTTCTTC.

Only a few counts were recorded for this clonotype. V gene TRBV28 combines with J gene TRBJ2-1; 8 nucleotides align to TRBD2. CDR3 size: 16 residues. The V and J ends lost 8 bases and 4 bases, in that order; junction bases with no gene match: 13. Germline CDR1 is MDHEN and CDR2 is SYDVKM. CDR3 loop: CASPPRPAGEYNEQFF. DNA for the CDR3: TGTGCCAGCCCTCCTCGGCCAGCGGGGGAGTACAATGAGCAGTTCTTC. The variable domain in full, completed from reference TRBV28 and TRBJ2-1, reads DVKVTQSSRYLVKRTGEKVFLECVQDMDHENMFWYRQDPGLGLRLIYFSYDVKMKEKGDIPEGYSVSREKKERFSLILESASTNQTSMYLCASPPRPAGEYNEQFFGPGTRLTVL.

This clonotype was found a few times. The V gene is TRBV7-9, the J gene TRBJ2-7; TRBD1 is a possible D gene (5 bases). CDR3 length: 12 amino acids. Deletions cut 5 bases from V and 7 bases from J, with 12 bases between. Per the germline V gene, CDR1 is SEHNR and CDR2 is FQNEAQ (reference sequence). CDR3 nucleotides: TGTGCCAGCAGCCAGGGATCTTGGGAGCAGTACTTC. Amino acids: CASSQGSWEQYF.

This clonotype has just a few counts. The chain is built from TRBV3-1 and TRBJ2-7; perhaps TRBD2 as D (6 bases). Germline V gene data show CDR1 as LGHDT and CDR2 as YNNKEL (reference sequence). This CDR3 has 14 amino acids. The V and J ends lost 7 bases and 4 bases respectively, with 17 bases between them. In DNA form, the CDR3 reads TGTGCCAGCACCCGGGGGAATACCTTTTACGAGCAGTACTTC. Protein sequence: CASTRGNTFYEQYF.

The chain couples TRBV19 to TRBJ2-1; D perhaps matches TRBD2 (6 bases). The CDR3 is made up of 15 amino acids. Germline loops: CDR1 LNHDA, CDR2 SQIVND (reference sequence). V was cut by 1 base and J by 4 bases, with 11 bases left in between. Written as DNA, the CDR3 is TGTGCCAGTAGTATAGGTGGGAGGACATACAATGAGCAGTTCTTC. As protein: CASSIGGRTYNEQFF. Full variable domain (remainder filled in from reference TRBV19 and TRBJ2-1): DGGITQSPKYLFRKEGQNVTLSCEQNLNHDAMYWYRQDPGQGLRLIYYSQIVNDFQKGDIAEGYSVSREKKESFPLTVTSAQKNPTAFYLCASSIGGRTYNEQFFGPGTRLTVL.

This chain joins TRBV20-1 and TRBJ2-5, with 11 bases matching TRBD2. V lost 0 bases, J lost 4 bases, and 7 bases stayed unmatched. CDR1 is DFQATT, CDR2 SNEGSKA, per germline (reference sequence). This CDR3 comprises 16 residues. The CDR3 sequence is CSARDNSGRVIETQYF. The CDR3 DNA follows: TGCAGTGCTAGAGATAATAGCGGGAGGGTGATAGAGACCCAGTACTTC.

V usage is TRBV7-8 and J usage is TRBJ2-7, with D unresolved. Germline V lookup: CDR1 SGHVS, CDR2 FQNEAQ. Trimming shortened V by 3 bases and J by 5 bases, and 5 bases separated the two germline ends. CDR3 length equals 11 residues. The CDR3 here is CASSFTDEQYF. CDR3 coding DNA: TGTGCCAGCAGCTTTACGGACGAGCAGTACTTC.

This clonotype was seen more than once but under ten times. This CDR3 reads CASSQGGDTQYF. The DNA for the CDR3 is TGTGCCAGCAGCCAGGGGGGGGATACGCAGTATTTT. The chain employs TRBV6-5 and TRBJ2-3; possibly TRBD1 or TRBD2 for D (7 bases each). CDR3 length: 12 residues. The germline CDR1 and CDR2 sequences are MNHEY and SVGAGI. V dropped 6 bases and J dropped 6 bases, with 10 bases sitting between them.

This clonotype was seen many times. The chain has TRBV20-1 and TRBJ2-1; D might be TRBD2 (6 bases). With 6 bases removed from V and 9 bases from J, the gap between germline ends came to 21 bases. The CDR3 is made up of 14 amino acids. The germline V gene encodes CDR1 DFQATT and CDR2 SNEGSKA (reference sequence). CDR3: CSAEGVFGGTEQFF. The CDR3 DNA follows: TGCAGTGCAGAAGGGGTTTTTGGCGGGACTGAGCAGTTCTTC.

V is TRBV24-1 and J is TRBJ1-2; D perhaps matches TRBD1 (5 bases). The CDR3 totals 12 residues. Germline values: CDR1 KGHDR, CDR2 SFDVKD. The ends were cut back, 3 bases at V and 7 bases at J, with 8 bases in the middle. The CDR3 loop reads CATSDPGTGYTF. The CDR3 bases are TGTGCCACCAGTGATCCGGGGACTGGCTACACCTTC.

This sequence joins TRBV7-6 and TRBJ2-7; 7 positions agree with TRBD1. The CDR3 loop spans 15 amino acids. Germline V gene sequence: CDR1 SGHVS, CDR2 FNYEAQ. J gave up 5 bases and V 1 base, and 8 bases lay outside the gene matches. The CDR3 nucleotides are TGTGCCAGCAGCTTAGGGGGACAGAGTTTCCACGAGCAGTACTTC. Its translation is CASSLGGQSFHEQYF. Together with reference TRBV7-6 and TRBJ2-7, the CDR3 gives the full variable domain: GAGVSQSPRYKVTKRGQDVALRCDPISGHVSLYWYRQALGQGPEFLTYFNYEAQQDKSGLPNDRFSAERPEGSISTLTIQRTEQRDSAMYRCASSLGGQSFHEQYFGPGTRLTVT.

This clonotype came up many times. V gene TRBV10-3 combines with J gene TRBJ1-6; 8 bases match TRBD1. CDR3 size: 14 residues. Per the germline V gene, CDR1 is ENHRY and CDR2 is SYGVKD. J lost 10 bases, V lost 2 bases, and 4 bases had no gene match. CDR3 nucleotide sequence: TGTGCCATCAGTGAGGGACAGGGAGAGTCACCCCTCCACTTT. Protein sequence: CAISEGQGESPLHF.

V usage is TRBV7-3 and J usage is TRBJ2-5; no clear D gene. Germline lookup yields CDR1 SGHTA and CDR2 FQGTGA. The CDR3 is 13 residues long. V was cut by 10 bases and J by 5 bases, with 17 bases left in between. As DNA, the CDR3 is TGTGCCATCAGATTTGATGGGGTCGAGACCCAGTACTTC. Its translation: CAIRFDGVETQYF. Looking up the rest from reference TRBV7-3 and TRBJ2-5 gives the full variable domain: GAGVSQTPSNKVTEKGKYVELRCDPISGHTALYWYRQSLGQGPEFLIYFQGTGAADDSGLPNDRFFAVRPEGSVSTLKIQRTERGDSAVYLCAIRFDGVETQYFGPGTRLLVL.

As to this clonotype: A much bigger clone sits one base away, suggesting this may be a read error. DNA for the CDR3: TGCGCCAGGAGCCGAGGGGCGACAGGGTCAGATGAGCAGTTCTTC. The encoded protein is CARSRGATGSDEQFF. The chain uses TRBV5-1 and TRBJ2-1, with 7 positions matching TRBD1. The junction had 16 bases not matched to a gene; V was cut back by 8 bases and J by 8 bases. Per germline, CDR1 SGHRS and CDR2 YFSETQ. This CDR3 contains 15 residues.

This clonotype was seen many times. The J gene is TRBJ2-1, the V gene TRBV7-9; unclear D gene. V lost 5 bases to trimming and J lost 0 bases, with 11 bases between them. Germline V lookup: CDR1 SEHNR, CDR2 FQNEAQ (reference sequence). The CDR3 contains 15 residues. The CDR3 loop reads CASSRLMDSYNEQFF. The CDR3 nucleotides are TGTGCCAGCAGCCGGCTAATGGACTCCTACAATGAGCAGTTCTTC.

This sequence joins TRBV11-2 and TRBJ1-1; tentative D call: TRBD1 (5 bases). The V and J ends lost 0 bases and 9 bases respectively, with 14 bases between them. The length of the CDR3 is 14 residues. Germline loops: CDR1 SGHAT, CDR2 FQNNGV. The CDR3 spells CASSLDRGTAKAFF. CDR3 sequence (DNA): TGTGCCAGCAGCTTAGATCGGGGCACAGCCAAAGCTTTCTTT.

This clonotype has just a few counts. V and J are TRBV20-1 and TRBJ2-2; 10 bases fit TRBD2. CDR1 DFQATT and CDR2 SNEGSKA come from the germline V gene (reference sequence). This CDR3 has 13 residues. V shed 4 bases and J 6 bases; nucleotides not matched to a gene: 2. The CDR3 is CSAISGGAGELFF. The CDR3 nucleotides read TGCAGTGCTATCAGCGGGGGGGCCGGGGAGCTGTTTTTT.

This chain links TRBV27 with TRBJ2-7; D remains ambiguous. This CDR3 comprises 15 residues. With 5 bases removed from V and 3 bases from J, the gap between germline ends came to 17 bases. Germline V CDR1 and CDR2: MNHEY, SMNVEV (reference sequence). This CDR3 reads CASSPDGFVDYEQYF. Written as DNA, the CDR3 is TGTGCCAGCAGTCCGGACGGCTTCGTCGACTACGAGCAGTACTTC.

The V call is TRBV11-2, the J call TRBJ2-3; maybe TRBD2 (5 bases). The CDR3 runs to 14 residues. The germline V gene has CDR1 SGHAT and CDR2 FQNNGV. Trimming took 6 bases from V and 4 from J, leaving 14 bases between them. CDR3: CASSPETISDTQYF. The CDR3 DNA reads TGTGCCAGCAGTCCTGAGACTATCTCAGATACGCAGTATTTT.